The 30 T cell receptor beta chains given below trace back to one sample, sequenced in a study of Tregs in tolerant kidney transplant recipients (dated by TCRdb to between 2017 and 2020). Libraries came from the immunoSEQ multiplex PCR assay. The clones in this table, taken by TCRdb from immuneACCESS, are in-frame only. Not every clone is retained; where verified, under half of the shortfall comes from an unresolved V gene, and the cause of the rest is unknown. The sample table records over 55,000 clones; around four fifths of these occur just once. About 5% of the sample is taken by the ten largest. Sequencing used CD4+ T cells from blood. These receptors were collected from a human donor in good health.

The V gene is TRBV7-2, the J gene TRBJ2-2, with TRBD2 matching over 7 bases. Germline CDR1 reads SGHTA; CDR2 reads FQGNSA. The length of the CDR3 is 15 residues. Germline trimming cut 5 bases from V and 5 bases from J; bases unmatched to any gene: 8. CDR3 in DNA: TGTGCCAGCAGCCTAAGCGGGACTATTACCGGGGAGCTGTTTTTT. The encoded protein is CASSLSGTITGELFF. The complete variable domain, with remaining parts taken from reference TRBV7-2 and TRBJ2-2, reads GAGVSQSPSNKVTEKGKDVELRCDPISGHTALYWYRQSLGQGLEFLIYFQGNSAPDKSGLPSDRFSAERTGGSVSTLTIQRTQQEDSAVYLCASSLSGTITGELFFGEGSRLTVL.

CDR3 loop: CASSLSPTGKGEKLFF. CDR3 sequence (DNA): TGTGCCAGCAGCTTATCGCCGACAGGGAAAGGGGAAAAACTGTTTTTT. The gene calls are TRBV21-1 and TRBJ1-4; TRBD1 is taken as the D call from the table, unchecked against the DNA. TRBV21-1 has pseudogene status. CDR3 length: 16 amino acids.

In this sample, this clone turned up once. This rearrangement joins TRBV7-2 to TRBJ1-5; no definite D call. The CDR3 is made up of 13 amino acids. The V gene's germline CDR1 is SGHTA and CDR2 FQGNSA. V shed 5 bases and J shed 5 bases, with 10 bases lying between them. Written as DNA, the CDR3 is TGTGCCAGCAGCCAACTGGGTGATCAGCCCCAGCATTTT. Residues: CASSQLGDQPQHF.

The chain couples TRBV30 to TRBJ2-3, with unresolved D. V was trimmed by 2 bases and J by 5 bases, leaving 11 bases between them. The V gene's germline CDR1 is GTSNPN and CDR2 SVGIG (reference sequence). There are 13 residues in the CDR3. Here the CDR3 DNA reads TGTGCCTGGAGTACCGGTACTAAAGATACGCAGTATTTT. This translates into CAWSTGTKDTQYF. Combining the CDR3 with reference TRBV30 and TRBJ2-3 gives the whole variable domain SQTIHQWPATLVQPVGSPLSLECTVEGTSNPNLYWYRQAAGRGLQLLFYSVGIGQISSEVPQNLSASRPQDRQFILSSKKLLLSDSGFYLCAWSTGTKDTQYFGPGTRLTVL.

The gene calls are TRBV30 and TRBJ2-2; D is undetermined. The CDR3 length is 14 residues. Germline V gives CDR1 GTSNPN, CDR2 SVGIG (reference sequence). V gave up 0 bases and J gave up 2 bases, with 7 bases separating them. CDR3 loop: CAWSVLKNTGELFF. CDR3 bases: TGTGCCTGGAGTGTATTAAAAAACACCGGGGAGCTGTTTTTT. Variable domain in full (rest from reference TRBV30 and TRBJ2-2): SQTIHQWPATLVQPVGSPLSLECTVEGTSNPNLYWYRQAAGRGLQLLFYSVGIGQISSEVPQNLSASRPQDRQFILSSKKLLLSDSGFYLCAWSVLKNTGELFFGEGSRLTVL.

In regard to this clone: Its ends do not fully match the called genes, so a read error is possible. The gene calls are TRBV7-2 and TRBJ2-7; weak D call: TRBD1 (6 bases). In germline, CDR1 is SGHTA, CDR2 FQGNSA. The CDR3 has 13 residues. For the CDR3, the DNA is TGTGCCAGCAGCCCCCAGGACAGTCAAGAGCGGTACTTC. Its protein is CASSPQDSQERYF.

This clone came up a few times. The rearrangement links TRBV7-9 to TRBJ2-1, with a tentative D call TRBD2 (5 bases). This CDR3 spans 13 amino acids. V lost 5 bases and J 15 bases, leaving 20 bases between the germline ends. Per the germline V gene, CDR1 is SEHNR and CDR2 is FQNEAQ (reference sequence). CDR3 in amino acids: CASSPQAGGPSFF. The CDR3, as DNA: TGTGCCAGCAGCCCCCAGGCGGGCGGACCCTCGTTCTTC.

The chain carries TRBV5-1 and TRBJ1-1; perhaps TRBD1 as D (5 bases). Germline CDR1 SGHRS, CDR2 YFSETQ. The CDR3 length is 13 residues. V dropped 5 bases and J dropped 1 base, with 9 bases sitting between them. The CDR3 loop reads CASRSQGNTEAFF. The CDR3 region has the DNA TGCGCCAGCAGATCCCAGGGGAACACTGAAGCTTTCTTT.

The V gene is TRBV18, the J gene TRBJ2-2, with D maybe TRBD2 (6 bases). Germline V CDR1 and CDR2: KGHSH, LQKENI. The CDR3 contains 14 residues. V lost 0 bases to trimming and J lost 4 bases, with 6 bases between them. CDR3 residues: CASSPPEGTGELFF. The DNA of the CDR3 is TGTGCCAGCTCACCACCGGAGGGCACCGGGGAGCTGTTTTTT.

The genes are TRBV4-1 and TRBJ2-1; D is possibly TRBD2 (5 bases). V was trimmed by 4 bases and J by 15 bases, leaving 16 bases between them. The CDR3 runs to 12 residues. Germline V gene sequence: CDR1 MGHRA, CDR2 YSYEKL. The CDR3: CASSRNEREWFF. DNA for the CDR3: TGCGCCAGCAGCCGTAACGAGAGGGAGTGGTTCTTC.

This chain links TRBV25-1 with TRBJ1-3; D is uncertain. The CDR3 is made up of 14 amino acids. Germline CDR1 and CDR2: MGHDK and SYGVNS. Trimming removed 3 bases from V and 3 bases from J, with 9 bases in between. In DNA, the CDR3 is TGTGCCAGCAGTGAGAATAGGAATGGAAACACCATATATTTT. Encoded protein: CASSENRNGNTIYF.

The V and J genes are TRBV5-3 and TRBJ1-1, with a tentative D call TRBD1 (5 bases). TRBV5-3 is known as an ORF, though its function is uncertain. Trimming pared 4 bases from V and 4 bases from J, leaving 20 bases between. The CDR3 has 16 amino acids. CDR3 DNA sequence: TGTGCCAGAAGCCGCCGGGCCCCGGAGAGGGGCACTGAAGCTTTCTTT. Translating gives CARSRRAPERGTEAFF.

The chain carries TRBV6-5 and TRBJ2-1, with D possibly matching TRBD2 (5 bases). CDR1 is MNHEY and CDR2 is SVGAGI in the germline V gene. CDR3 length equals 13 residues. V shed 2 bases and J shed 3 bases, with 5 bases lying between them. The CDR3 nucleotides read TGTGCCAGCAGTTACACTAGCTACAATGAGCAGTTCTTC. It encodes CASSYTSYNEQFF.

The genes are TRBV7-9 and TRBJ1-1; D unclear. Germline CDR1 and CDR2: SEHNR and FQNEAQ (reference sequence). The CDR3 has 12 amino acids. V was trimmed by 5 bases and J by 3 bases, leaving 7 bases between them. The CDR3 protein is CASSRTDTEAFF. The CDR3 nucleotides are TGTGCCAGCAGCCGGACGGACACTGAAGCTTTCTTT.

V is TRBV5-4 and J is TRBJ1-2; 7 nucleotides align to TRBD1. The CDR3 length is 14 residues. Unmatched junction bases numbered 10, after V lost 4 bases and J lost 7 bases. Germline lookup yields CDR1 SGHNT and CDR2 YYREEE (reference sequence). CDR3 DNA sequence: TGTGCCAGCAGCACCGGACAGGTGGGGGGTGGCTACACCTTC. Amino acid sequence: CASSTGQVGGGYTF.

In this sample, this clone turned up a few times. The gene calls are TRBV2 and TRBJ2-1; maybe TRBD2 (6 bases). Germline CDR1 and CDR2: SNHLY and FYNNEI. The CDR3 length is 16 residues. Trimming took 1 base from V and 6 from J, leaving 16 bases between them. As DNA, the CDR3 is TGTGCCAGCAGTGAAGACCTAGCGACCCTCAGCAATGAGCAGTTCTTC. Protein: CASSEDLATLSNEQFF.

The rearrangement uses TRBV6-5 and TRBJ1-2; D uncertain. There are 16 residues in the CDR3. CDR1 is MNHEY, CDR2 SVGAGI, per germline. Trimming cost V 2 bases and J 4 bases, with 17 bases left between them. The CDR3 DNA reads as TGTGCCAGCAGTTACATTAGGACGTCTGGCGGCTATGGCTACACCTTC. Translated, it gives CASSYIRTSGGYGYTF.

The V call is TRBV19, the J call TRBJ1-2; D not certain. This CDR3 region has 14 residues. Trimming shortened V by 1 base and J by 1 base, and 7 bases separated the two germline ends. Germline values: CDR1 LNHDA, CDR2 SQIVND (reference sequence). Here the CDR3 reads CASSIGAGNYGYTF. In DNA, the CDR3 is TGTGCCAGTAGTATAGGTGCCGGTAACTATGGCTACACCTTC.

The CDR3 nucleotides are TGTGCCAGCAGTTACTCTGGTGGCTCCTCCTACGAGCAGTACTTC. Translation gives CASSYSGGSSYEQYF. The genes are TRBV6-6 and TRBJ2-7, with D uncertain. Germline-derived CDR1 and CDR2 are MNHNY and SVGAGI (reference sequence). The CDR3 has 15 residues. The V end was cut by 0 bases, the J end by 0 bases, with 9 bases between.

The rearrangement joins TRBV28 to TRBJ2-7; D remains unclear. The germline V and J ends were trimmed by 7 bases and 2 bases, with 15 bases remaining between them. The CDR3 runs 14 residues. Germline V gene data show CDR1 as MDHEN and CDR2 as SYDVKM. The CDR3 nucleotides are TGTGCCAGCAAACCGGGCCACCTAACCTACGAGCAGTACTTC. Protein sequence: CASKPGHLTYEQYF.

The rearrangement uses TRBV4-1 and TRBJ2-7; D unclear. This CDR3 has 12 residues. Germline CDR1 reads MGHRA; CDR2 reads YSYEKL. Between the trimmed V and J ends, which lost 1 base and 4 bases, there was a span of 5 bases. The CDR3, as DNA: TGCGCCAGCAGCCAAGTTGGATACGAGCAGTACTTC. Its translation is CASSQVGYEQYF.

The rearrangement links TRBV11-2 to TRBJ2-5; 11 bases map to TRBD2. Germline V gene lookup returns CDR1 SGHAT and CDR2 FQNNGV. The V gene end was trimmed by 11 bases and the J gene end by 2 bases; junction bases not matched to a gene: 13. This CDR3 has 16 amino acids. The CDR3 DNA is TGTGCCCGACAGGAAACTAGCGGGGGACAACAAGAGACCCAGTACTTC. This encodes CARQETSGGQQETQYF.

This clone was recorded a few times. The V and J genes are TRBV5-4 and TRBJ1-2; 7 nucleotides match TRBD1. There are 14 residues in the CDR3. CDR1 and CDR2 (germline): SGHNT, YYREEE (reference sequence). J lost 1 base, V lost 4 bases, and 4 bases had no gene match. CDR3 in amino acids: CASSPTGDNYGYTF. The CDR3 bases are TGTGCCAGCAGCCCAACAGGGGATAACTATGGCTACACCTTC. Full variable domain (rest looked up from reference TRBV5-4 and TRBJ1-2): ETGVTQSPTHLIKTRGQQVTLRCSSQSGHNTVSWYQQALGQGPQFIFQYYREEENGRGNFPPRFSGLQFPNYSSELNVNALELDDSALYLCASSPTGDNYGYTFGSGTRLTVV.

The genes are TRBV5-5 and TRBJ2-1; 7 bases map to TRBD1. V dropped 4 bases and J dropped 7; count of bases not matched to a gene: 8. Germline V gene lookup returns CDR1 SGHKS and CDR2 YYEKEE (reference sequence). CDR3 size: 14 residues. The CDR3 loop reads CASSPKDRPNEQFF. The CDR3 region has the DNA TGTGCCAGCAGCCCAAAGGACAGGCCGAATGAGCAGTTCTTC.

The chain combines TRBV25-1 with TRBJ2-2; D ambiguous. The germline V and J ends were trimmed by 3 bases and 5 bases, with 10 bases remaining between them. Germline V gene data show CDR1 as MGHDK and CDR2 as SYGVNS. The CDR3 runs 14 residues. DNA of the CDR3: TGTGCCAGCAGTGATTCATCTCCTACCGGGGAGCTGTTTTTT. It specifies CASSDSSPTGELFF.

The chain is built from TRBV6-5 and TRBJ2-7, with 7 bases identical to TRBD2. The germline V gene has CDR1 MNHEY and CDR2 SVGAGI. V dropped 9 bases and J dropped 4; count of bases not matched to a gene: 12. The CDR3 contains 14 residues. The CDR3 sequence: CASFRGEGLYEQYF. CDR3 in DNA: TGTGCCAGTTTCCGGGGGGAGGGCCTGTACGAGCAGTACTTC.

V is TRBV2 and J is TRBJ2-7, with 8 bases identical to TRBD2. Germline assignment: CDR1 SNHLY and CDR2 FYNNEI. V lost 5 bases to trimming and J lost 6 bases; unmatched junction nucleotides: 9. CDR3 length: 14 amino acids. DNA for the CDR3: TGTGCCAGCAGTAGGATAGCGGGACTGGGCGAGCAGTACTTC. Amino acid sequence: CASSRIAGLGEQYF. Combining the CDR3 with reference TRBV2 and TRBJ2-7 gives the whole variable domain EPEVTQTPSHQVTQMGQEVILRCVPISNHLYFYWYRQILGQKVEFLVSFYNNEISEKSEIFDDQFSVERPDGSNFTLKIRSTKLEDSAMYFCASSRIAGLGEQYFGPGTRLTVT.

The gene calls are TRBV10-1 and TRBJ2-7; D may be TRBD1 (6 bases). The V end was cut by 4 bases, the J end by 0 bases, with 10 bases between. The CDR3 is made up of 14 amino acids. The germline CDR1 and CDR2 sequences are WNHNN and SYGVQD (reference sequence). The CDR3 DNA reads TGCGCCAGCAGTGCTACAGGGCCCTCCTACGAGCAGTACTTC. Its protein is CASSATGPSYEQYF.

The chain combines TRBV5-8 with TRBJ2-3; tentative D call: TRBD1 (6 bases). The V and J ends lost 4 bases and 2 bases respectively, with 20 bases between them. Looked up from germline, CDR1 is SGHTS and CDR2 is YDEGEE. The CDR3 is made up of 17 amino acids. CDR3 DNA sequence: TGTGCCAGCAGCCCGGACGGAACAGGGAGCCACACAGATACGCAGTATTTT. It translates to CASSPDGTGSHTDTQYF.

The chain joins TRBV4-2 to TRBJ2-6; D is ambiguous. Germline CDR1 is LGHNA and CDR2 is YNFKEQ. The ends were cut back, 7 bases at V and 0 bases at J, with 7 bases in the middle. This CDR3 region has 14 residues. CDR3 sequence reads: CASTSYSGANVLTF. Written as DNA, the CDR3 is TGTGCCAGCACGTCCTACTCTGGGGCCAACGTCCTGACTTTC.